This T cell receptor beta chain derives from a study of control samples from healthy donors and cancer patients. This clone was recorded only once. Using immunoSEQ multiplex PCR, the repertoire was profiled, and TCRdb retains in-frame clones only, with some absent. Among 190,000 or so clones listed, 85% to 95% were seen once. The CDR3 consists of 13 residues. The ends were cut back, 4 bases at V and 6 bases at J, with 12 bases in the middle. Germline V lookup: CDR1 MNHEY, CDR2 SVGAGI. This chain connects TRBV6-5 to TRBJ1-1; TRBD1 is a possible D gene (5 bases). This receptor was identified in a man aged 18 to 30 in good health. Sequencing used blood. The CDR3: CASSSPSGPEAFF. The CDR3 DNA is TGTGCCAGCAGTTCCCCCTCGGGGCCTGAAGCTTTCTTT.